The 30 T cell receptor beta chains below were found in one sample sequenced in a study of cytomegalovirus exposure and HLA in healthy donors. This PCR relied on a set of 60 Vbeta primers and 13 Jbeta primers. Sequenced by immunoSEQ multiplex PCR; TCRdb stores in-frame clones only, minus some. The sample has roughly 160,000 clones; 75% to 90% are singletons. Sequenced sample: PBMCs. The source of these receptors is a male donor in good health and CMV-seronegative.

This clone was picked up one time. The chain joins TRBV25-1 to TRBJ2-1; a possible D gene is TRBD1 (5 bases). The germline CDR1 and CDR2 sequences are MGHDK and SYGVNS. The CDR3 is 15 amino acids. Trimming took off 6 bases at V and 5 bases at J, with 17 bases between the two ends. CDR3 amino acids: CASSHPGAGDNEQFF. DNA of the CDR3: TGTGCCAGCAGCCACCCTGGGGCAGGAGACAATGAGCAGTTCTTC.

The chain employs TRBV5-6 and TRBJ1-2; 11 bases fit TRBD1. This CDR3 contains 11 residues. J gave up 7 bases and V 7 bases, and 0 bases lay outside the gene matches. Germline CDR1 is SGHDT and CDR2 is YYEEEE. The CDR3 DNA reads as TGTGCCAGCGGACAGGGGGCTGGCTACACCTTC. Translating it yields CASGQGAGYTF.

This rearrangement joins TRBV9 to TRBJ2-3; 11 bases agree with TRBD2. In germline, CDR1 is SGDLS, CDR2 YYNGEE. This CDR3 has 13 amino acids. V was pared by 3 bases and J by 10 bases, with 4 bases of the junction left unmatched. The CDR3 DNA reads TGTGCCAGCAGCGGACTAGCGGGGATGTCGCAGTATTTT. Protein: CASSGLAGMSQYF.

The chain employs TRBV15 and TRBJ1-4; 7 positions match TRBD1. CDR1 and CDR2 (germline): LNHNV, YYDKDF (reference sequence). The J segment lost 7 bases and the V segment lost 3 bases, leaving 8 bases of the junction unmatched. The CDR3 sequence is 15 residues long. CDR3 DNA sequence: TGTGCCACCAGCAGCAGACAGGGATCTGGTGAAAAACTGTTTTTT. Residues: CATSSRQGSGEKLFF.

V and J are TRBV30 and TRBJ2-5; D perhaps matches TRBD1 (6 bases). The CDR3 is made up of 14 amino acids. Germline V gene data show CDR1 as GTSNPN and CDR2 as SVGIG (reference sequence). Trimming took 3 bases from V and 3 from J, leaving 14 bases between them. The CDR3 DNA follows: TGTGCCTGGAGCGCCGACAGGCTGAAAGAGACCCAGTACTTC. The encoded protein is CAWSADRLKETQYF.

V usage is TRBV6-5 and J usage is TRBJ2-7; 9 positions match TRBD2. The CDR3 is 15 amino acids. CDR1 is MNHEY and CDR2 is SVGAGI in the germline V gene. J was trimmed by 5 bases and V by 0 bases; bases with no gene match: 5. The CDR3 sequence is CASSYSSSGVNEQYF. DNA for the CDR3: TGTGCCAGCAGTTACTCGTCTAGCGGGGTAAACGAGCAGTACTTC.

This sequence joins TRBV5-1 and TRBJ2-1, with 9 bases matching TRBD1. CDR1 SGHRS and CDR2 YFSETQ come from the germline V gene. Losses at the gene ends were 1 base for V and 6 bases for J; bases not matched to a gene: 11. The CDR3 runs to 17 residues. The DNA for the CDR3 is TGCGCCAGCAGCTTGATTACAGGGGGCGGGGTTGGCAATGAGCAGTTCTTC. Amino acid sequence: CASSLITGGGVGNEQFF.

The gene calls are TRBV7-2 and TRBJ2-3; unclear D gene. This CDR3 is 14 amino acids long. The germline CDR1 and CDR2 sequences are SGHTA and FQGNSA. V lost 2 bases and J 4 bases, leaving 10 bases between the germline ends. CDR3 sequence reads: CASSLISAADTQYF. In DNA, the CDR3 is TGTGCCAGCAGCTTAATAAGTGCGGCAGATACGCAGTATTTT.

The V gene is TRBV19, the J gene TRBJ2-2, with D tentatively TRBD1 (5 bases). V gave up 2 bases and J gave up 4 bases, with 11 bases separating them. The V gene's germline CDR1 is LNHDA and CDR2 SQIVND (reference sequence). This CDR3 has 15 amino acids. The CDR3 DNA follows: TGTGCCAGTAGTATAAAGTACAGGTTCACCGGGGAGCTGTTTTTT. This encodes CASSIKYRFTGELFF.

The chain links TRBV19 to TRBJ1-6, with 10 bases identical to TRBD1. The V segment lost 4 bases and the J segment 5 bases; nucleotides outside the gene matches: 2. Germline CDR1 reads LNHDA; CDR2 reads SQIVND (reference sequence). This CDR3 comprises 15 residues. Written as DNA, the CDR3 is TGTGCCAGTAGTAGACAGGGGGCCCATAATTCACCCCTCCACTTT. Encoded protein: CASSRQGAHNSPLHF.

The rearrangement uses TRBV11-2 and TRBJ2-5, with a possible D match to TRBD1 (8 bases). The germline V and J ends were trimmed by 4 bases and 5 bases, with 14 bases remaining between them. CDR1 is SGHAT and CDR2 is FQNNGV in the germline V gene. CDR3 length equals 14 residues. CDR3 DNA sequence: TGTGCCAGCAGCTCACAGGGGGGGGGCGAGACCCAGTACTTC. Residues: CASSSQGGGETQYF.

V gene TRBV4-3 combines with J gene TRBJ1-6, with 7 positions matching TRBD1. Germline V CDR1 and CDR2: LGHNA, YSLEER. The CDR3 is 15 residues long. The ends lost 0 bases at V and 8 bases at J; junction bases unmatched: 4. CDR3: CASSQDLQGHSPLHF. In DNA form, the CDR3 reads TGCGCCAGCAGCCAAGATTTACAGGGGCATTCACCCCTCCACTTT.

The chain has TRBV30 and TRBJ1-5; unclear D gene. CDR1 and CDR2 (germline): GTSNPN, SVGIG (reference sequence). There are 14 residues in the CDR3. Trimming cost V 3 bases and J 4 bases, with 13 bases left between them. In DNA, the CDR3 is TGTGCCTGGAGCGACCTACAGCTAAATCAGCCCCAGCATTTT. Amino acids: CAWSDLQLNQPQHF.

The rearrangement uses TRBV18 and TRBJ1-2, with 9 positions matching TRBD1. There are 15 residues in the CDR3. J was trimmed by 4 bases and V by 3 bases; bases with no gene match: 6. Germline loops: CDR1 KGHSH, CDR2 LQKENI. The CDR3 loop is CASSPGQGGIYGYTF. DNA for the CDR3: TGTGCCAGCTCACCGGGACAGGGTGGGATCTATGGCTACACCTTC.

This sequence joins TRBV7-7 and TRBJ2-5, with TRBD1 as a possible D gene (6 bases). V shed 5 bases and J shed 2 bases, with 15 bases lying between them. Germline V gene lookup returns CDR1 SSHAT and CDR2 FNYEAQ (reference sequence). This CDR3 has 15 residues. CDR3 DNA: TGTGCCAGCAGCCCCGTTGACAGGAGACAAGAGACCCAGTACTTC. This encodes CASSPVDRRQETQYF.

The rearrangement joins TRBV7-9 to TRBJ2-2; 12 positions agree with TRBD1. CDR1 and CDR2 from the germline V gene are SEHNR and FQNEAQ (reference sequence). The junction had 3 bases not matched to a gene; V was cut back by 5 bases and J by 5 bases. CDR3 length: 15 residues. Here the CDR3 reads CASSGTGGSTGELFF. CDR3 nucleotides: TGTGCCAGCAGCGGGACAGGGGGCTCTACCGGGGAGCTGTTTTTT.

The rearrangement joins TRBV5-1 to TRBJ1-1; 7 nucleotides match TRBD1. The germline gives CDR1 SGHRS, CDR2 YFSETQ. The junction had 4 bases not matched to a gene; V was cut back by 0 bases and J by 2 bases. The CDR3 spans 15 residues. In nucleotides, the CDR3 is TGCGCCAGCAGCTTGGTAGGGGGCGTAAACACTGAAGCTTTCTTT. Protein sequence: CASSLVGGVNTEAFF.

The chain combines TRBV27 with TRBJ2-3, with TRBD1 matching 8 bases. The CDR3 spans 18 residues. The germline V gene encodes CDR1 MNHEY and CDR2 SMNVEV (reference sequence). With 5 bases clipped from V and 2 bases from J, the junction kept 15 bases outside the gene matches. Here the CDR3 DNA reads TGTGCCAGCAGTCTGAAGGATAGAGGGACAGGTTCCACAGATACGCAGTATTTT. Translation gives CASSLKDRGTGSTDTQYF.

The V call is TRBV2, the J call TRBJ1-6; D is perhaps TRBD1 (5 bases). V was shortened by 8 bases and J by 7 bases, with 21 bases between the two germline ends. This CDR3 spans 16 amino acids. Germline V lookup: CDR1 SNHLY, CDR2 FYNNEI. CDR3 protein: CASEERFRGGNSPLHF. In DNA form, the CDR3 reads TGTGCCAGCGAAGAGCGTTTTAGGGGAGGCAATTCACCCCTCCACTTT. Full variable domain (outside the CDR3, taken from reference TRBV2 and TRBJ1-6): EPEVTQTPSHQVTQMGQEVILRCVPISNHLYFYWYRQILGQKVEFLVSFYNNEISEKSEIFDDQFSVERPDGSNFTLKIRSTKLEDSAMYFCASEERFRGGNSPLHFGNGTRLTVT.

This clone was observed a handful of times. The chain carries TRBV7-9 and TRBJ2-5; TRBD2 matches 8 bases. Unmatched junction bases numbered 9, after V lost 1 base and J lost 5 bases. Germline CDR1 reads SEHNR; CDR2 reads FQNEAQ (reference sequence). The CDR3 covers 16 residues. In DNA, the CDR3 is TGTGCCAGCAGCTTAGGTAGCGGGAAAATTTGGGAGACCCAGTACTTC. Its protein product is CASSLGSGKIWETQYF. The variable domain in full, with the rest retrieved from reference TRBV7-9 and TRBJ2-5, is DTGVSQNPRHKITKRGQNVTFRCDPISEHNRLYWYRQTLGQGPEFLTYFQNEAQLEKSRLLSDRFSAERPKGSFSTLEIQRTEQGDSAMYLCASSLGSGKIWETQYFGPGTRLLVL.

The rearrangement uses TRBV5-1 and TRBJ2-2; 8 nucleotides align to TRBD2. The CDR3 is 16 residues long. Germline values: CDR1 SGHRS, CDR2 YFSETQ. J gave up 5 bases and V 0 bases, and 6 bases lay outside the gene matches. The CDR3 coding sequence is TGCGCCAGCAGCTTGGATCGAGGCGGGGGGACCGGGGAGCTGTTTTTT. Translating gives CASSLDRGGGTGELFF. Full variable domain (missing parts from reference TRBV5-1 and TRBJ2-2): KAGVTQTPRYLIKTRGQQVTLSCSPISGHRSVSWYQQTPGQGLQFLFEYFSETQRNKGNFPGRFSGRQFSNSRSEMNVSTLELGDSALYLCASSLDRGGGTGELFFGEGSRLTVL.

The CDR3 protein is CASSGAGALIVTQYF. The DNA for the CDR3 is TGTGCCAGCAGCGGGGCGGGGGCCCTAATTGTGACCCAGTACTTC. V usage is TRBV7-2 and J usage is TRBJ2-5; TRBD2 is a possible D gene (7 bases). V was shortened by 5 bases and J by 7 bases, with 20 bases between the two germline ends. Germline lookup yields CDR1 SGHTA and CDR2 FQGNSA. The CDR3 spans 15 residues.

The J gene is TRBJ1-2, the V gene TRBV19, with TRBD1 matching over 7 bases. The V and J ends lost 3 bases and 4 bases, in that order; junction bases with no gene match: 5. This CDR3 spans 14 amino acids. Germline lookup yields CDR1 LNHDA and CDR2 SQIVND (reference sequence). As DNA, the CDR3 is TGTGCCAGTAGTATGGCGGGACAGTCCTATGGCTACACCTTC. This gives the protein CASSMAGQSYGYTF.

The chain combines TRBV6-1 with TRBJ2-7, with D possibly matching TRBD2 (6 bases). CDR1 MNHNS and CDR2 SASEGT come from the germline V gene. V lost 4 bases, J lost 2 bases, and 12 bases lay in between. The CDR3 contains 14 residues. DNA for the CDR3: TGTGCCAGCAGTGGCCCCGGGGGACCCTACGAGCAGTACTTC. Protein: CASSGPGGPYEQYF.

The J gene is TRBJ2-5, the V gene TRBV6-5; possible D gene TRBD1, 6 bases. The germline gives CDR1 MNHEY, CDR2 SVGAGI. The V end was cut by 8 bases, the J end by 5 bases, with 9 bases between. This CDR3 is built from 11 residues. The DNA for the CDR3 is TGTGCCAGCCAGGGGTTGGAGACCCAGTACTTC. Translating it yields CASQGLETQYF.

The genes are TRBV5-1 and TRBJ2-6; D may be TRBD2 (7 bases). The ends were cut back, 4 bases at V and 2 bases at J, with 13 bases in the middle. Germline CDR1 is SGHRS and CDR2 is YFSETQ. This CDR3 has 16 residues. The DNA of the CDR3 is TGCGCCAGCAGCATGGGGGGGGGCGCTGGGGCCAACGTCCTGACTTTC. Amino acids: CASSMGGGAGANVLTF.

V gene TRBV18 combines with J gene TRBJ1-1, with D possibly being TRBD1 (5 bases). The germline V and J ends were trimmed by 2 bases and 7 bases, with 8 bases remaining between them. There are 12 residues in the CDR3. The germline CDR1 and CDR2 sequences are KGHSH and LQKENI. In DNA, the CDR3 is TGTGCCAGCTCACCAGGGGGGGATGAAGCTTTCTTT. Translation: CASSPGGDEAFF.

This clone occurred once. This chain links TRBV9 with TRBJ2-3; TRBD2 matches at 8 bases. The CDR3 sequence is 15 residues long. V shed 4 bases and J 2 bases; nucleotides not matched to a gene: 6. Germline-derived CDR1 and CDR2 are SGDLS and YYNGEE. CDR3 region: CASSLTSGLTDTQYF. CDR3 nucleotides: TGTGCCAGCAGCCTCACTAGCGGTCTCACAGATACGCAGTATTTT.

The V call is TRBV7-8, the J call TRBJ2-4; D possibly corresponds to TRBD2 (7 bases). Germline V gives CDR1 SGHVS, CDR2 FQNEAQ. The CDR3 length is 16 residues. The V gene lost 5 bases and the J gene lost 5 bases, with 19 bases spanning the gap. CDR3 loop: CASSPSGGGWENIQYF. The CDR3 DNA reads TGTGCCAGCAGCCCATCGGGGGGCGGGTGGGAAAACATTCAGTACTTC.

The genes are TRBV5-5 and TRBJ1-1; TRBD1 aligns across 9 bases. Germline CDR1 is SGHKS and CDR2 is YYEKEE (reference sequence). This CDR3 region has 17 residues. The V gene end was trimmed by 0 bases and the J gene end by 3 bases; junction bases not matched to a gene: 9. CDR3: CASSLVGTGFSYTEAFF. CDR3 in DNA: TGTGCCAGCAGCTTGGTGGGGACAGGGTTTAGCTACACTGAAGCTTTCTTT.